One sample yielded the 27 T cell receptor beta chains listed below, sequenced in a study of T-cell reconstitution after alpha-beta-depleted transplantation in children. For TCRbeta, the library was prepared with unique molecular identifiers. MiXCR, run by TCRdb on the PCR reads, gives a single entry per CDR3 protein. This table has around 360,000 distinct CDR3 sequences, approximately 10% appearing once. The sequencing used PBMCs from the stem cell graft donor, collected from the stem cell graft. The receptors originated from a human donor who donated a stem cell graft to a child with acute lymphoblastic leukemia.

The chain recombines TRBV12-3 or TRBV12-4 with TRBJ2-3, with 10 bases aligning to TRBD2. The CDR3 extends over 16 amino acids. V gave up 0 bases and J gave up 4 bases; unmatched junction bases: 4. The CDR3 here is CASSLAPGLAPDTQYF. The CDR3 DNA reads TGTGCCAGCAGTTTAGCGCCGGGACTAGCGCCAGATACGCAGTATTTT.

The chain links TRBV3-1 to TRBJ2-3, with 9 bases lining up with TRBD1. CDR1 and CDR2 (germline): LGHDT, YNNKEL (reference sequence). V lost 1 base, J lost 4 bases, and 12 bases stayed unmatched. CDR3 length: 18 amino acids. CDR3 region: CASSQVGRRDREADTQYF. CDR3 in DNA: TGTGCCAGCAGCCAAGTGGGCCGCCGGGACAGGGAAGCAGATACGCAGTATTTT.

This clonotype was counted many times. This chain links TRBV20-1 with TRBJ2-7; 8 bases fit TRBD1. V trimming: 6 bases; J trimming: 2 bases; junction bases outside the gene matches: 3. Per germline, CDR1 DFQATT and CDR2 SNEGSKA (reference sequence). There are 12 residues in the CDR3. In DNA form, the CDR3 reads TGCAGTGCCCCGGGACAGGCCTACGAGCAGTACTTC. Its protein is CSAPGQAYEQYF.

In its sample, this clonotype was seen a few times. The chain employs TRBV7-3 and TRBJ2-2, with 9 nucleotides matching TRBD2. Per the germline V gene, CDR1 is SGHTA and CDR2 is FQGTGA. The CDR3 totals 17 residues. Losses at the gene ends were 5 bases for V and 7 bases for J; bases not matched to a gene: 14. CDR3 protein: CASSPQQASGMVGELFF. Written as DNA, the CDR3 is TGTGCCAGCAGCCCACAACAGGCTAGCGGGATGGTCGGGGAGCTGTTTTTT.

The chain employs TRBV5-6 and TRBJ1-1; perhaps TRBD1 as D (5 bases). Trimming removed 4 bases at V and 4 bases at J, with 14 bases between. The CDR3 is 14 amino acids. The germline V gene has CDR1 SGHDT and CDR2 YYEEEE. The CDR3 here is CASSALRVITEAFF. The CDR3 bases are TGTGCCAGCAGCGCGCTCAGGGTAATCACTGAAGCTTTCTTT.

This clonotype was seen repeatedly, ten times or more. This sequence joins TRBV7-9 and TRBJ2-5; no definite D call. The CDR3 spans 11 residues. Trimming cost V 3 bases and J 6 bases, with 5 bases left between them. Germline loops: CDR1 SEHNR, CDR2 FQNEAQ (reference sequence). The CDR3: CASSFGQTQYF. For the CDR3, the DNA is TGTGCCAGCAGCTTCGGCCAGACCCAGTACTTC.

This clonotype has just a few counts. DNA of the CDR3: TGCGCCAGCAGCCAAGATACCACGGGAGGTGGGGATGAGCAGTTCTTC. Its translation: CASSQDTTGGGDEQFF. V usage is TRBV4-3 and J usage is TRBJ2-1; the match to TRBD2 covers 7 bases. The CDR3 runs to 16 residues. After removal of 0 bases from V and 8 bases from J, the junction contained 10 bases not matched to a gene. Germline V gene lookup returns CDR1 LGHNA and CDR2 YSLEER.

This clonotype was seen repeatedly, ten times or more. The chain employs TRBV28 and TRBJ2-7, with a possible D match to TRBD2 (6 bases). V was cut by 6 bases and J by 3 bases, with 21 bases left in between. The germline V gene has CDR1 MDHEN and CDR2 SYDVKM. CDR3 size: 16 residues. The CDR3 bases are TGTGCCAGCAGATTCCGCGGGACTCTCCCGAGCTACGAGCAGTACTTC. The encoded protein is CASRFRGTLPSYEQYF.

This clonotype was seen ten or more times. The chain carries TRBV10-3 and TRBJ2-7; D is undetermined. The CDR3 sequence is 11 residues long. V was trimmed by 2 bases and J by 4 bases, leaving 3 bases between them. The germline V gene has CDR1 ENHRY and CDR2 SYGVKD. The CDR3 DNA reads as TGTGCCATCAGTGAGGGTTACGAGCAGTACTTC. The encoded protein is CAISEGYEQYF.

The chain is built from TRBV11-2 and TRBJ1-6; 8 nucleotides line up with TRBD1. The germline V gene has CDR1 SGHAT and CDR2 FQNNGV. V was pared by 2 bases and J by 9 bases, with 18 bases of the junction left unmatched. The CDR3 contains 19 residues. The CDR3 region has the DNA TGTGCCAGCAGCTTACACCCCACGGCCCTGGGACAGGATGGTTCACCCCTCCACTTT. Its translation is CASSLHPTALGQDGSPLHF.

In its sample, this clonotype was seen a few times. The gene calls are TRBV30 and TRBJ1-5, with 9 bases lining up with TRBD1. This CDR3 has 14 residues. From germline, CDR1 is GTSNPN and CDR2 SVGIG (reference sequence). Trimming removed 7 bases from V and 9 bases from J; junction bases left unmatched: 13. The CDR3 sequence is CASTPTGGSGPQHF. The CDR3 DNA follows: TGTGCCTCTACCCCTACAGGGGGCTCGGGGCCCCAGCATTTT. Combining the CDR3 with reference TRBV30 and TRBJ1-5 gives the whole variable domain SQTIHQWPATLVQPVGSPLSLECTVEGTSNPNLYWYRQAAGRGLQLLFYSVGIGQISSEVPQNLSASRPQDRQFILSSKKLLLSDSGFYLCASTPTGGSGPQHFGDGTRLSIL.

The CDR3 spells CASTPLQGSNQPQHF. The CDR3 nucleotides read TGTGCCAGCACCCCATTACAGGGAAGCAATCAGCCCCAGCATTTT. This chain links TRBV6-1 with TRBJ1-5, with a tentative D call TRBD1 (6 bases). V was clipped by 7 bases and J by 1 base, with 14 bases between them. The CDR3 covers 15 residues. The germline CDR1 and CDR2 sequences are MNHNS and SASEGT.

This chain joins TRBV2 and TRBJ2-5; TRBD1 matches 8 bases. Germline V gene sequence: CDR1 SNHLY, CDR2 FYNNEI. With 6 bases clipped from V and 4 bases from J, the junction kept 7 bases outside the gene matches. This CDR3 is built from 14 residues. The CDR3: CASSYDRGRETQYF. The CDR3 DNA follows: TGTGCCAGCAGCTATGACAGGGGTAGAGAGACCCAGTACTTC.

This clonotype appeared many times. The rearrangement links TRBV4-1 to TRBJ2-1; a weak D match, TRBD2 (6 bases). Trimming shortened V by 1 base and J by 3 bases, and 16 bases separated the two germline ends. Germline V gene sequence: CDR1 MGHRA, CDR2 YSYEKL. This CDR3 has 17 amino acids. The DNA for the CDR3 is TGCGCCAGCAGCCAAGTTACCGGGAGAAAATTCTACAATGAGCAGTTCTTC. Translating gives CASSQVTGRKFYNEQFF.

Ten or more counts support this clonotype. Sequence at one end of the junction differs from germline and may be a read error. This chain joins TRBV10-3 and TRBJ2-1; 9 positions match TRBD1. Germline V gene data show CDR1 as ENHRY and CDR2 as SYGVKD. CDR3 length equals 16 residues. The DNA of the CDR3 is TGTGCCATCAATGAGGGGGGGACAGGGTTCTACAATGAGCAGTTCTTC. This gives the protein CAINEGGTGFYNEQFF.

The genes are TRBV11-1 and TRBJ2-1, with TRBD2 matching over 7 bases. Germline lookup yields CDR1 SGHAT and CDR2 FQDESV (reference sequence). This CDR3 comprises 19 residues. V lost 5 bases and J lost 0; bases outside the gene matches: 16. The DNA of the CDR3 is TGTGCCAGCAGCATGAGATCAGCGGGGAGGAGGGTCTCCTACAATGAGCAGTTCTTC. It codes for CASSMRSAGRRVSYNEQFF.

This clonotype was counted ten times or more. The CDR3 DNA reads as TGCGCCAGCAGCACCACAGGGATCGGCACAGATACGCAGTATTTT. The encoded protein is CASSTTGIGTDTQYF. The chain couples TRBV4-3 to TRBJ2-3; maybe TRBD1 (6 bases). The CDR3 loop spans 15 amino acids. With 5 bases removed from V and 1 base from J, the gap between germline ends came to 13 bases. Germline CDR1 and CDR2: LGHNA and YSLEER.

The J gene is TRBJ1-6, the V gene TRBV4-2; 7 bases line up with TRBD1. The CDR3 contains 16 residues. With 1 base clipped from V and 5 bases from J, the junction kept 5 bases outside the gene matches. Germline V gene data show CDR1 as LGHNA and CDR2 as YNFKEQ. The CDR3 nucleotides are TGTGCCAGCAGCCAAGGGGCCGGGACAGATAATTCACCCCTCCACTTT. Translated, it gives CASSQGAGTDNSPLHF.

There are a few counts of this clonotype. This chain connects TRBV7-2 to TRBJ2-7; 8 bases line up with TRBD2. Germline CDR1 and CDR2: SGHTA and FQGNSA. The CDR3 is made up of 16 amino acids. Germline trimming cut 4 bases from V and 0 bases from J; bases unmatched to any gene: 8. The DNA for the CDR3 is TGTGCCAGCAGCTCATTTTCTACTAGCGGCTCCTACGAGCAGTACTTC. The encoded protein is CASSSFSTSGSYEQYF.

This clonotype was seen a handful of times. The chain uses TRBV29-1 and TRBJ1-2; D might be TRBD1 (5 bases). CDR3 length: 13 amino acids. V was shortened by 6 bases and J by 4 bases, with 15 bases between the two germline ends. CDR1 SQVTM and CDR2 ANQGSEA come from the germline V gene. The CDR3 DNA follows: TGCAGCGTCTTACTTCCGGGGACCTATGGCTACACCTTC. Its translation: CSVLLPGTYGYTF.

This clonotype has a count of ten or more. V usage is TRBV30 and J usage is TRBJ2-1; possible D gene TRBD2, 5 bases. Per germline, CDR1 GTSNPN and CDR2 SVGIG (reference sequence). The CDR3 has 12 residues. With 0 bases removed from V and 6 bases from J, the gap between germline ends came to 6 bases. The CDR3 DNA sequence: TGTGCCTGGAGTGTACTAGGCAATGAGCAGTTCTTC. Its protein product is CAWSVLGNEQFF.

A few counts support this clonotype. V usage is TRBV5-1 and J usage is TRBJ2-3; TRBD2 matches 8 bases. Trimming at V came to 4 bases and at J to 6 bases, leaving 16 bases not matched to a gene. CDR3 size: 17 residues. CDR1 and CDR2 from the germline V gene are SGHRS and YFSETQ. CDR3 DNA: TGCGCCAGCAGCCTACTCGGACTAGCCGGGGGAGGGGATACGCAGTATTTT. Its translation: CASSLLGLAGGGDTQYF.

This clonotype was observed a few times. J is TRBJ2-5 and V is TRBV12-3 or TRBV12-4; D is uncertain. Trimming took 4 bases from V and 5 from J, leaving 5 bases between them. The CDR3 consists of 11 residues. Here the CDR3 DNA reads TGTGCCAGCAGTTCTTACGAGACCCAGTACTTC. It translates to CASSSYETQYF.

The genes are TRBV20-1 and TRBJ2-7; possible D gene TRBD2, 6 bases. Per the germline V gene, CDR1 is DFQATT and CDR2 is SNEGSKA (reference sequence). The CDR3 spans 13 residues. The ends were cut back, 4 bases at V and 2 bases at J, with 12 bases in the middle. The CDR3 reads CSATTSNTYEQYF. In DNA form, the CDR3 reads TGCAGTGCTACTACTAGCAACACCTACGAGCAGTACTTC.

The chain is built from TRBV11-2 and TRBJ2-1; TRBD2 matches 7 bases. Trimming took 1 base from V and 0 from J; bases not matched to a gene: 6. The CDR3 is made up of 17 amino acids. CDR1 and CDR2 (germline): SGHAT, FQNNGV. The CDR3 is CASSLVGRGSSYNEQFF. The CDR3 bases are TGTGCCAGCAGCTTAGTTGGTCGCGGGAGCTCCTACAATGAGCAGTTCTTC.

This rearrangement joins TRBV12-3 or TRBV12-4 to TRBJ1-5; D remains ambiguous. There are 14 residues in the CDR3. V shed 6 bases and J shed 0 bases, with 9 bases lying between them. In DNA form, the CDR3 reads TGTGCCAGCAGCCCTCGGGGTAGCAATCAGCCCCAGCATTTT. Its translation is CASSPRGSNQPQHF.

The gene calls are TRBV20-1 and TRBJ2-1; D possibly corresponds to TRBD1 (5 bases). The CDR3 has 13 amino acids. V shed 6 bases and J shed 7 bases, with 16 bases lying between them. The V gene's germline CDR1 is DFQATT and CDR2 SNEGSKA (reference sequence). The CDR3 nucleotides are TGCAGTGCCAAGGGGCCAGGAGTAAATGAGCAGTTCTTC. Translation gives CSAKGPGVNEQFF.